The T cell receptor (beta chain) under discussion was sequenced for a study of monozygotic twins with inflammatory bowel disease. Study results and limitations: Individual T cell subtypes were not distinguishable. Similarity of repertoires did not differ between concordant and discordant twins, possibly from limited power.

Total RNA input per TCR library was 3,000 to 4,500 ng. TCRdb derives one entry per CDR3 protein from the 5' RACE reads, leaving out DNA. The sample holds some 440,000 distinct CDR3 sequences. Comment on this clonotype: No antigen is known for it.

Germline V gene data show CDR1 as DFQATT and CDR2 as SNEGSKA (reference sequence). The CDR3 sequence is 13 residues long. The receptor comes from a human donor with ulcerative colitis or Crohn's disease, or a healthy co-twin of an affected twin (not recorded which). Sequencing was done on a sample of blood. V usage is TRBV20-1 and J usage is TRBJ1-5; checking the TCRdb D call of TRBD1 is not possible without DNA. The CDR3 protein is CSAFTGDNQPQHF.